This paragraph covers one T cell receptor beta chain sequence. Its antigen is unidentified. This record belongs to a study of beta chain features in type 1 diabetes. General study results and limits: Moderate but significant shortening of TCRB CDR3s was recorded in all four CD4+ subsets from Type 1 diabetes patients. Across patients, naive, central memory and Treg TCRB repertoires exhibited apparently greater similarity than was observed across healthy donors.

CDR3 size: 17 residues. The V and J ends lost 1 base and 0 bases respectively, with 15 bases between them. The germline CDR1 and CDR2 sequences are MNHEY and SMNVEV (reference sequence). Naive, central memory, regulatory and stem cell-like memory cells within the CD4+ compartment were sorted using CD45RO/CCR7/CD25/CD127/CD95/CD27. Sequenced material consisted of expressed TCRB transcripts (all of the isolated RNA was reverse transcribed). Profiling relied on immunoSEQ multiplex PCR, and the TCRdb table lists in-frame clones only, not all of them. This table has almost 350,000 clones, roughly a tenth appearing once.

The sequence came from a man aged 25-45 years with type 1 diabetes. Material: central memory CD4+ T cells from blood. This chain joins TRBV27 and TRBJ1-1; D is unresolved. In nucleotides, the CDR3 is TGTGCCAGCAGTTTATATAGTCGGAGAACCATGAACACTGAAGCTTTCTTT. This codes for CASSLYSRRTMNTEAFF.